A single TCR beta chain is shown here with its context. The data derive from a study of blood T cell repertoires in COVID-19. Repertoires were generated with immunoSEQ multiplex PCR, while TCRdb's copy carries only in-frame clones and drops some. Of about 57,000 clones in the sample, almost 85% were seen once. The sequenced sample was peripheral blood. The sequence was collected from a woman over 75 with acute or convalescent COVID-19.

The CDR3, as DNA: TGTGCCAGCAGTTTTCAGGGTGGGGATCAGCCCCAGCATTTT. Translation gives CASSFQGGDQPQHF. This chain uses TRBV27 with TRBJ1-5, with a possible D match to TRBD1 (5 bases). Per germline, CDR1 MNHEY and CDR2 SMNVEV (reference sequence). The CDR3 runs to 14 residues. V shed 3 bases and J shed 5 bases, with 11 bases lying between them.